The 20 T cell receptor beta chains listed next were all sequenced from one sample in a study of blood T cells in healthy people across ages (dated by TCRdb to 2014 to 2015). Libraries were made using 5' RACE. TCRdb names Illumina HiSeq 2500 as the instrument used. The second PCR ran for about 6 to 12 cycles and used a J-beta primer mix along with a sample-barcoded 5' primer. TCRdb redid the processing of the public reads, applying fastp at Q25 and MiXCR, and retained in-frame beta chains. Here each entry gathers all rows of one CDR3 protein and keeps the most common genes and DNA. The sample records hundreds of thousands of distinct CDR3 sequences, around 49% of which are singletons. The top ten constitute roughly 31% of the sample. The sequenced sample consisted of blood. The receptors were sampled from a woman aged 55-70 years in good health.

This sequence joins TRBV4-3 and TRBJ1-1, with unresolved D. Trimming shortened V by 0 bases and J by 6 bases, and 11 bases separated the two germline ends. Germline V gene lookup returns CDR1 LGHNA and CDR2 YSLEER. The CDR3 has 14 residues. The CDR3 bases are TGCGCCAGCAGCCAAGATAGAATGGGCGCTGAAGCTTTCTTT. Amino acid sequence: CASSQDRMGAEAFF.

The CDR3 loop is CSVVKGQYQETQYF. DNA for the CDR3: TGCAGCGTTGTAAAGGGCCAGTACCAAGAGACCCAGTACTTC. The chain uses TRBV29-1 and TRBJ2-5; D remains ambiguous. The CDR3 extends over 14 amino acids. Trimming took 4 bases from V and 0 from J, leaving 12 bases between them. Germline loops: CDR1 SQVTM, CDR2 ANQGSEA.

The chain links TRBV9 to TRBJ2-7; 10 nucleotides align to TRBD2. The CDR3 length is 14 residues. CDR1 is SGDLS, CDR2 YYNGEE, per germline. Losses at the gene ends were 3 bases for V and 10 bases for J; bases not matched to a gene: 10. The CDR3, as DNA: TGTGCCAGCAGCGGCACCGGACTAGCGGCAACCCAGTACTTC. It translates to CASSGTGLAATQYF.

A few counts support this clonotype. The V call is TRBV11-2, the J call TRBJ2-7, with TRBD1 matching over 7 bases. The CDR3 loop spans 13 amino acids. V shed 5 bases and J 3 bases; nucleotides not matched to a gene: 4. The germline CDR1 and CDR2 sequences are SGHAT and FQNNGV. The CDR3 DNA sequence: TGTGCCAGCAGCAGGCCAGGGGGCTACGAGCAGTACTTC. Translating it yields CASSRPGGYEQYF.

The CDR3 here is CATSDFETSGTNHEQFF. Written as DNA, the CDR3 is TGTGCCACCAGTGATTTCGAGACTAGCGGGACAAACCATGAGCAGTTCTTC. This chain joins TRBV24-1 and TRBJ2-1; the match to TRBD2 covers 11 bases. Germline V CDR1 and CDR2: KGHDR, SFDVKD. The CDR3 runs 17 residues. Trimming removed 1 base from V and 8 bases from J; junction bases left unmatched: 9.

A few counts support this clonotype. The genes are TRBV6-2 or TRBV6-3 and TRBJ2-7; TRBD2 aligns across 15 bases. This CDR3 comprises 18 residues. The germline CDR1 and CDR2 sequences are MNHEY and SVGEGT. The ends lost 6 bases at V and 2 bases at J; junction bases unmatched: 11. The CDR3 DNA sequence: TGTGCCAGCAGCTATACCGGGACTAGCGGGAGGAGCACCTACGAGCAGTACTTC. Translating gives CASSYTGTSGRSTYEQYF.

V gene TRBV12-3 or TRBV12-4 combines with J gene TRBJ2-1, with TRBD2 identical over 8 bases. V was pared by 5 bases and J by 6 bases, with 21 bases of the junction left unmatched. CDR3 length: 19 residues. CDR3 loop: CASSNIGQSTGTRTNEQFF. The CDR3, as DNA: TGTGCCAGCAGTAATATAGGACAGTCGACTGGGACTAGAACCAATGAGCAGTTCTTC.

The V gene is TRBV5-1, the J gene TRBJ1-1, with TRBD1 as a possible D gene (5 bases). The CDR3 spans 15 residues. Trimming removed 0 bases from V and 2 bases from J, with 11 bases in between. Germline V gene data show CDR1 as SGHRS and CDR2 as YFSETQ. CDR3 protein: CASSLDGGFNTEAFF. As DNA, the CDR3 is TGCGCCAGCAGCTTGGATGGGGGGTTCAACACTGAAGCTTTCTTT.

The rearrangement uses TRBV27 and TRBJ1-2; the D gene is possibly TRBD1 (5 bases). The CDR3 runs 16 residues. Trimming removed 3 bases from V and 2 bases from J, with 16 bases in between. Germline values: CDR1 MNHEY, CDR2 SMNVEV (reference sequence). CDR3 DNA: TGTGCCAGCAGTTTCTCGGACACGGCTAGAAACTATGGCTACACCTTC. The encoded protein is CASSFSDTARNYGYTF.

A word on this clonotype: Mismatch with germline at one junction end may stem from a read error. This chain joins TRBV20-1 and TRBJ2-7; 8 bases fit TRBD1. The end of the DNA fits TRBJ2-5 better, so the J call may be wrong. CDR1 is DFQATT and CDR2 is SNEGSKA in the germline V gene (reference sequence). The CDR3 is made up of 14 amino acids. Here the CDR3 DNA reads TGCAGTGCCAGCGACAGGGGAACACAAGGGACCCAGTACTTC. Protein product: CSASDRGTQGTQYF.

This clonotype has only a few counts. This rearrangement joins TRBV5-1 to TRBJ2-4; tentative D call: TRBD2 (6 bases). Germline V gene data show CDR1 as SGHRS and CDR2 as YFSETQ. The CDR3 loop spans 15 amino acids. V was cut by 5 bases and J by 0 bases, with 12 bases left in between. The CDR3 loop reads CASSRAGGAKNIQYF. The CDR3 bases are TGCGCCAGCAGTCGTGCCGGGGGAGCCAAAAACATTCAGTACTTC.

The rearrangement joins TRBV10-3 to TRBJ1-5; 7 bases fit TRBD1. The ends lost 6 bases at V and 1 base at J; junction bases unmatched: 3. Germline V gives CDR1 ENHRY, CDR2 SYGVKD. There are 14 residues in the CDR3. This CDR3 is CAISKTGSNQPQHF. The CDR3 DNA reads TGTGCCATCAGCAAGACAGGGAGCAATCAGCCCCAGCATTTT.

The chain recombines TRBV28 with TRBJ2-7; a possible D gene is TRBD1 (6 bases). V gave up 5 bases and J gave up 2 bases, with 19 bases separating them. The length of the CDR3 is 16 residues. Germline CDR1 and CDR2: MDHEN and SYDVKM. The CDR3 DNA sequence: TGTGCCAGCAGTAAATCCCGTCGACAGGCCGCCTACGAGCAGTACTTC. Amino acid sequence: CASSKSRRQAAYEQYF.

V gene TRBV29-1 combines with J gene TRBJ2-1; D possibly uses TRBD1 or TRBD2 (6 bases each). Germline lookup yields CDR1 SQVTM and CDR2 ANQGSEA. Trimming shortened V by 7 bases and J by 5 bases, and 15 bases separated the two germline ends. CDR3 length: 13 amino acids. CDR3 sequence: CSARGRRDNEQFF. As DNA, the CDR3 is TGCAGCGCCAGGGGAAGGAGGGACAATGAGCAGTTCTTC.

The CDR3 bases are TGTGCCAGCAGTTTATCCCCCGCTGTGTGGAATGAGCAGTTCTTC. As protein: CASSLSPAVWNEQFF. This chain connects TRBV27 to TRBJ2-1; D not certain. The V end was cut by 0 bases, the J end by 7 bases, with 13 bases between. Germline-derived CDR1 and CDR2 are MNHEY and SMNVEV (reference sequence). The CDR3 consists of 15 residues.

The chain is built from TRBV7-2 and TRBJ2-1; D not certain. Germline loops: CDR1 SGHTA, CDR2 FQGNSA. Trimming shortened V by 5 bases and J by 10 bases, and 15 bases separated the two germline ends. This CDR3 region has 13 residues. In DNA form, the CDR3 reads TGTGCCAGCAGCGTCCGTTCCCTTGCGGAGCAGTTCTTC. It codes for CASSVRSLAEQFF.

J is TRBJ2-7 and V is TRBV6-5, with D tentatively TRBD1 (5 bases). Trimming shortened V by 0 bases and J by 3 bases, and 15 bases separated the two germline ends. CDR1 is MNHEY and CDR2 is SVGAGI in the germline V gene. The CDR3 is 16 amino acids. CDR3 protein: CASSYSAHPTVYEQYF. As DNA, the CDR3 is TGTGCCAGCAGTTACTCAGCCCATCCGACAGTCTACGAGCAGTACTTC.

The gene calls are TRBV20-1 and TRBJ2-1; 10 nucleotides align to TRBD2. V trimming: 2 bases; J trimming: 4 bases; junction bases outside the gene matches: 8. Germline lookup yields CDR1 DFQATT and CDR2 SNEGSKA (reference sequence). The CDR3 runs 16 residues. CDR3 residues: CSARPLLAGRYNEQFF. The DNA for the CDR3 is TGCAGTGCTAGACCCTTACTAGCGGGGAGATACAATGAGCAGTTCTTC.

This clonotype has ten or more counts. The chain employs TRBV4-2 and TRBJ2-7; TRBD1 matches at 7 bases. V shed 4 bases, J shed 5 bases, and the junction held 2 bases outside the gene matches. CDR1 and CDR2 from the germline V gene are LGHNA and YNFKEQ. This CDR3 spans 12 amino acids. The CDR3 spells CASSLDRDEQYF. The DNA for the CDR3 is TGTGCCAGCAGCCTAGACAGGGACGAGCAGTACTTC.

There are a few counts of this clonotype. The V call is TRBV20-1, the J call TRBJ1-1; possible D gene TRBD1, 6 bases. Germline V gives CDR1 DFQATT, CDR2 SNEGSKA (reference sequence). Between the trimmed V and J ends, which lost 4 bases and 2 bases, there was a span of 8 bases. The CDR3 has 12 residues. The CDR3 DNA is TGCAGTGCTAAACAGGGTAACACTGAAGCTTTCTTT. Amino acid sequence: CSAKQGNTEAFF.